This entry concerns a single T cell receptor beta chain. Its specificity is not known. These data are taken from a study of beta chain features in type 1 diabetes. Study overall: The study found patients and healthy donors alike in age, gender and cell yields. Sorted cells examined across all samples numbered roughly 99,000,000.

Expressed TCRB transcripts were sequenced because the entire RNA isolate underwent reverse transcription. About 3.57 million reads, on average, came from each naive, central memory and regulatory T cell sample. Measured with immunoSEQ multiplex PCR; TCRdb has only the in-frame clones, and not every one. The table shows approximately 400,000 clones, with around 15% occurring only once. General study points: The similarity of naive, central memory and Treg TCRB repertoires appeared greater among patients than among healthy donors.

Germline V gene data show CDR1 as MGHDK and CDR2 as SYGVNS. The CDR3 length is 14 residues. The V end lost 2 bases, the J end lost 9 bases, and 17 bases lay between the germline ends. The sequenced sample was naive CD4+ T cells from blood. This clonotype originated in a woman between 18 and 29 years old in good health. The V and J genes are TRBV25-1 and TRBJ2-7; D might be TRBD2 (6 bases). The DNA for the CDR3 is TGTGCCAGCAGTGAACGACTTTCAGGGAGGTCGCAGTACTTC. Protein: CASSERLSGRSQYF.